Listed below are T cell receptor beta chains from one sample, sequenced in a study of HIV-infected patients and healthy controls. One entry per CDR3 protein, called by TCRdb with MiXCR from the 5' RACE reads. The data contain 7,500 to 8,000 distinct CDR3 sequences, 5% to 6.5% of them seen just once; the ten biggest clones take up about 20%. Sequencing was performed on blood, taken before antiretroviral therapy. The origin of the receptors is an adult with HIV infection. The CDR3 runs from the conserved cysteine through the conserved F or W. The D gene is left open where the match is weak. Only part of the rows carry a size: once, few, many, or a class if the clone is expanded.

V,D,size,J,DNA,CDR3
TRBV24-1,TRBD2,medium-sized,TRBJ2-3,TGTGCCACCAGTCGCGGGGGAGGGGATACGCAGTATTTT,CATSRGGGDTQYF
TRBV29-1,.,few,TRBJ2-1,TGCAGCGTTGAGCAGAAAAGCTCCTACAATGAGCAGTTCTTC,CSVEQKSSYNEQFF
TRBV20-1,.,many,TRBJ1-5,TGCAGTGCTACTAACAGATATAGCAATCAGCCCCAGCATTTT,CSATNRYSNQPQHF
TRBV7-6,.,many,TRBJ1-4,TGTGCCAGCAGCTTAGCGCTTCCCGGGTTGAAGGTATCGGGTGAAAAACTGTTTTTT,CASSLALPGLKVSGEKLFF
TRBV4-2,.,.,TRBJ1-4,TGTGCCAGCAGCCACCCCGACAGCTCAACTAATGAAAAACTGTTTTTT,CASSHPDSSTNEKLFF
TRBV6-5,.,many,TRBJ2-7,TGTGCCAGCAGTTACTCATCAGGGGACCGTACCTACGAGCAGTACTTC,CASSYSSGDRTYEQYF
TRBV5-1,.,.,TRBJ1-1,TGCGCCAGCAGCAGCCGGGGCTCCGAGGATGCTGAAGCTTTCTTT,CASSSRGSEDAEAFF
TRBV6-5,TRBD2,many,TRBJ2-6,TGTGCCAGCAGTTACTCGACTAGCGGCTCTGGGGCCAACGTCCTGACTTTC,CASSYSTSGSGANVLTF
TRBV25-1,.,.,TRBJ2-7,TGTGCCAGCAGTGACAGATTCCTCTCCTACGAGCAGTACTTC,CASSDRFLSYEQYF
TRBV6-5,.,medium-sized,TRBJ1-1,TGTGCCAGCAGTGCCAAGGGATTCAACACTGAAGCTTTCTTT,CASSAKGFNTEAFF
TRBV15,.,medium-sized,TRBJ1-1,TGTGCCACCAGCCTAAGGACGAACACTGAAGCTTTCTTT,CATSLRTNTEAFF
TRBV25-1,.,many,TRBJ2-1,TGTGCCAGCAGTGAAGACAGGTCCTACAATGAGCAGTTCTTC,CASSEDRSYNEQFF
TRBV11-2,.,large,TRBJ2-7,TGTGCCAGCAGCGCCTTTGGGGGGACGGACTCCTACGAGCAGTACTTC,CASSAFGGTDSYEQYF
TRBV28,.,many,TRBJ2-7,TGTGCCAGCGGCACATACCGGAGCGAGCAGTACTTC,CASGTYRSEQYF
TRBV11-1,.,many,TRBJ1-1,TGTGCCAGCAGCTCATACCCCACAAGAACCACTGAAGCTTTCTTT,CASSSYPTRTTEAFF
TRBV11-3,TRBD2,many,TRBJ2-1,TGTGCCAGCAGCTTCGGGGGGGCCGTCGATGAGCAGTTCTTC,CASSFGGAVDEQFF
TRBV29-1,.,medium-sized,TRBJ2-3,TGCAGCGTTGAAGAGGGGGGGGCCGGCACAGATACGCAGTATTTT,CSVEEGGAGTDTQYF
TRBV2,TRBD1,many,TRBJ1-4,TGTGCCAGCTTAGGACAGGATGAAAAACTGTTTTTT,CASLGQDEKLFF
TRBV6-1,TRBD1,many,TRBJ2-1,TGTGCCAGCAGTCGACAGGGTAGGCACAATGAGCAGTTCTTC,CASSRQGRHNEQFF
TRBV19,.,many,TRBJ2-3,TGTGCCAGTAGTGGGGACTTTTCGGGGGCCCCCAGCACAGATACGCAGTATTTT,CASSGDFSGAPSTDTQYF
TRBV5-1,.,medium-sized,TRBJ2-5,TGCGCCAGCAGCTTGGGGGCTAGCGCCCAAGAGACCCAGTACTTC,CASSLGASAQETQYF
TRBV18,.,many,TRBJ1-4,TGTGCCAGCTCACCACCGAATCGGAGGGGTGTAAAACTGTTTTTT,CASSPPNRRGVKLFF
TRBV19,.,medium-sized,TRBJ1-4,TGTGCCAGTAGTACGAGAGGACTCAGTGAAAAACTGTTTTTT,CASSTRGLSEKLFF
TRBV5-4,TRBD1,many,TRBJ2-2,TGTGCCAGCAGTCCGACAGGGCGAGAGGAGCTGTTTTTT,CASSPTGREELFF
TRBV7-8,TRBD2,many,TRBJ2-3,TGTGCCAGCAGCTTTGCCGTACTAGCGGAGAGCACAGATACGCAGTATTTT,CASSFAVLAESTDTQYF
TRBV6-5,TRBD1,medium-sized,TRBJ1-5,TGTGCCAGCAGTCCCGGGACAGGGAGCAATCAGCCCCAGCATTTT,CASSPGTGSNQPQHF
TRBV28,.,medium-sized,TRBJ1-1,TGTGCCAGCAGTTCAGTAGAGAACACTGAAGCTTTCTTT,CASSSVENTEAFF
TRBV7-2,.,many,TRBJ2-6,TGTGCCAGCAGACAAAGGGGCTCTGGGGCCAACGTCCTGACTTTC,CASRQRGSGANVLTF
TRBV15,.,medium-sized,TRBJ2-3,TGTGCCACCCGACAGGACTTCACAGATACGCAGTATTTT,CATRQDFTDTQYF
TRBV19,TRBD1,few,TRBJ1-2,TGTGCCAGTAGGGCCGGGACAGCGGATGGCTACACCTTC,CASRAGTADGYTF
TRBV12-3/TRBV12-4,.,many,TRBJ1-3,TGTGCCAGCAGAACAACGGGGGGAAACACCATATATTTT,CASRTTGGNTIYF
TRBV7-9,TRBD1,many,TRBJ2-5,TGTGCCAGCAGCACCCCCCCCGGGACAGCACTAGAGACCCAGTACTTC,CASSTPPGTALETQYF
TRBV6-6,.,many,TRBJ1-1,TGTGCCAGCAGTCAGAGGATCACTGAAGCTTTCTTT,CASSQRITEAFF
TRBV7-6,TRBD1,many,TRBJ1-1,TGTGCCAGCAGCTTCGGGAGGACAGGGTTAATGAACACTGAAGCTTTCTTT,CASSFGRTGLMNTEAFF
TRBV6-4,.,.,TRBJ2-3,TGTGCCAGCGGAGCAGATCGTAGTACAGATACGCAGTATTTT,CASGADRSTDTQYF
TRBV28,.,many,TRBJ2-5,TGTGCCAGCAGTTTAGGATACCAACAAGAGACCCAGTACTTC,CASSLGYQQETQYF
TRBV27,TRBD1,many,TRBJ1-5,TGTGCCAGCAGTTTATGGGGACAGGAGGGTCAGCCCCAGCATTTT,CASSLWGQEGQPQHF
TRBV7-2,.,many,TRBJ2-7,TGTGCCAGCAGCTGGCAGGGCTACGAGCAGTACTTC,CASSWQGYEQYF
TRBV6-5,.,many,TRBJ1-5,TGTGCCAGCAGACCACGGTTACAACAGCCCCAGCATTTT,CASRPRLQQPQHF
TRBV20-1,.,medium-sized,TRBJ2-3,TGCAGTGCTAGTTCCGCCAGGAGCACAGATACGCAGTATTTT,CSASSARSTDTQYF
TRBV20-1,TRBD1,few,TRBJ2-7,TGCAGTGCTAGAGGGGGACAGGCGGCCTACGAGCAGTACTTC,CSARGGQAAYEQYF
TRBV20-1,TRBD2,many,TRBJ2-5,TGCAGTGCCAGGGAACGACCTAGCGGGGCCTACCAAGAGACCCAGTACTTC,CSARERPSGAYQETQYF
TRBV19,TRBD2,many,TRBJ2-2,TGTGCCAGTAGTTCCCTAGCGGGGGTCACCGGGGAGCTGTTTTTT,CASSSLAGVTGELFF
TRBV6-5,.,.,TRBJ2-7,TGTGCCAGCAGTTACTCACGCGCGGGTAGCTCCTACGAGCAGTACTTC,CASSYSRAGSSYEQYF
TRBV6-2/TRBV6-3,TRBD1,few,TRBJ2-3,TGTGCCAGCAGTGCACTTTCGGGACAGGGGACCTCTCAGTACACAGATACGCAGTATTTT,CASSALSGQGTSQYTDTQYF
TRBV21-1,.,medium-sized,TRBJ1-1,TGTGCCAGCAGGAATTCAGGCACAGATATGAACACTGAAGCTTTCTTT,CASRNSGTDMNTEAFF
TRBV7-9,.,many,TRBJ2-3,TGTGCCAGCAGCCCCAGGGTGAGGTCTAGCACAGATACGCAGTATTTT,CASSPRVRSSTDTQYF
TRBV28,.,.,TRBJ1-2,TGTGCCAGCAGTTTAGATGGGAGCGGAGGCTACACCTTC,CASSLDGSGGYTF
TRBV10-3,.,many,TRBJ2-2,TGTGCCATCAGTGCCACGGACGCCGGGGAGCTGTTTTTT,CAISATDAGELFF